This T cell receptor beta chain was obtained from a study of blood T cell repertoires in COVID-19. Study as a whole: From T cells, B-cell-depleted T cells, or PBMCs came the material, which was cDNA or gDNA.

Patients in Seattle were enrolled during active infection, then followed longitudinally. Germline-derived CDR1 and CDR2 are LGHDT and YNNKEL (reference sequence). CDR3 length: 15 amino acids. V was trimmed by 0 bases and J by 6 bases, leaving 12 bases between them. How the authors handled the data: Counts of nucleated cells, estimated from reference gene primer amplification, were obtained. The method was immunoSEQ multiplex PCR; TCRdb's version includes in-frame clones alone and lacks a portion of them. The V and J calls and clone size were taken over from that table, and D and trimming were inferred from the DNA. The table records around 270,000 clones, approximately 86% of them present only once.

The sequence came from a woman in her fifties or sixties with COVID-19, enrolled during active disease. Material for sequencing was peripheral blood. The J gene is TRBJ1-5, the V gene TRBV3-1 (or the pseudogene TRBV3-2); no firm D call. The CDR3 sequence: CASSQDQARGQPQHF. The CDR3 nucleotides read TGTGCCAGCAGCCAAGATCAGGCACGGGGTCAGCCCCAGCATTTT.